This entry lists 27 T cell receptor beta chains sequenced from one sample in a study of neurological immune-mediated disorders. TCRdb independently ran MiXCR on the 5' RACE reads; one entry per CDR3 protein. Here the sample spans about 70,000 distinct CDR3 sequences, around 5% being singletons. The sample comprised PBMCs. The receptors derive from a human donor with multiple sclerosis. The donor label of this sample is uncertain.

Many counts were recorded for this clonotype. The chain's CDR3 is CASAGTGGTEAFF. The CDR3 DNA reads as TGTGCCAGCGCCGGGACAGGGGGCACTGAAGCTTTCTTT. The chain recombines TRBV9 with TRBJ1-1, with 11 bases lining up with TRBD1. This CDR3 spans 13 amino acids. Germline loops: CDR1 SGDLS, CDR2 YYNGEE. With 7 bases clipped from V and 4 bases from J, the junction kept 3 bases outside the gene matches.

This clonotype has at least ten counts. V usage is TRBV5-5 and J usage is TRBJ2-3; unclear D gene. This CDR3 has 14 residues. The V end was cut by 2 bases, the J end by 4 bases, with 11 bases between. Germline V lookup: CDR1 SGHKS, CDR2 YYEKEE (reference sequence). The CDR3 coding sequence is TGTGCCAGCAGCTTTCAGACGCCACCAGATACGCAGTATTTT. The encoded protein is CASSFQTPPDTQYF.

This clonotype showed up many times. The V call is TRBV20-1, the J call TRBJ1-4, with 9 bases matching TRBD1. The germline V gene has CDR1 DFQATT and CDR2 SNEGSKA (reference sequence). Trimming removed 0 bases from V and 8 bases from J; junction bases left unmatched: 7. The CDR3 extends over 15 amino acids. Written as DNA, the CDR3 is TGCAGTGCTAGAGAAACCGGGACAGGGAACGAAAAACTGTTTTTT. It translates to CSARETGTGNEKLFF.

This clonotype was counted ten times or more. J is TRBJ2-1 and V is TRBV4-1; 9 bases fit TRBD2. This CDR3 comprises 15 residues. CDR1 and CDR2 from the germline V gene are MGHRA and YSYEKL. The V gene end was trimmed by 0 bases and the J gene end by 7 bases; junction bases not matched to a gene: 4. CDR3 amino acids: CASSQDGLAGNEQFF. The CDR3 DNA is TGCGCCAGCAGCCAAGACGGTCTAGCGGGAAATGAGCAGTTCTTC.

This clonotype was seen at least ten times. The chain is built from TRBV5-1 and TRBJ2-7; D is uncertain. The ends were cut back, 4 bases at V and 2 bases at J, with 10 bases in the middle. Per the germline V gene, CDR1 is SGHRS and CDR2 is YFSETQ. The CDR3 is 13 residues long. CDR3 residues: CASSPHGPYEQYF. CDR3 sequence (DNA): TGCGCCAGCAGCCCCCATGGACCCTACGAGCAGTACTTC.

This rearrangement joins TRBV3-1 to TRBJ2-1; D is perhaps TRBD2 (6 bases). V was pared by 1 base and J by 0 bases, with 7 bases between. This CDR3 region has 15 residues. Germline V gene data show CDR1 as LGHDT and CDR2 as YNNKEL (reference sequence). The CDR3 loop is CASSQGGNSYNEQFF. In DNA, the CDR3 is TGTGCCAGCAGCCAAGGCGGGAACTCCTACAATGAGCAGTTCTTC.

In its sample, this clonotype was seen many times. The chain joins TRBV5-1 to TRBJ2-3; D not resolved. Between the trimmed V and J ends, which lost 0 bases and 0 bases, there was a span of 5 bases. The germline CDR1 and CDR2 sequences are SGHRS and YFSETQ. There are 14 residues in the CDR3. The CDR3 is CASSLETSTDTQYF. The CDR3 nucleotides read TGCGCCAGCAGCTTGGAGACTAGCACAGATACGCAGTATTTT.

This clonotype was observed many times. Here the CDR3 DNA reads TGTGCCAGCAGCGGACAGGGGCGGACTGAAGCTTTCTTT. Its protein product is CASSGQGRTEAFF. This chain joins TRBV2 and TRBJ1-1; the match to TRBD1 covers 9 bases. The CDR3 loop spans 13 amino acids. Germline CDR1 SNHLY, CDR2 FYNNEI. V was clipped by 6 bases and J by 5 bases; unmatched bases: 4.

This clonotype was found many times. This chain uses TRBV18 with TRBJ2-1, with D possibly TRBD2 on 5 matching bases. Trimming pared 2 bases from V and 8 bases from J, leaving 7 bases between. The CDR3 runs to 12 residues. Germline V gene sequence: CDR1 KGHSH, CDR2 LQKENI. CDR3 sequence (DNA): TGTGCCAGCTCACCAGAGGGATATGAGCAGTTCTTC. Its protein product is CASSPEGYEQFF.

This clonotype was seen repeatedly, ten times or more. The gene calls are TRBV2 and TRBJ1-1; D call uncertain. Germline V CDR1 and CDR2: SNHLY, FYNNEI. V lost 7 bases to trimming and J lost 0 bases, with 9 bases between them. The CDR3 sequence is 13 residues long. Written as DNA, the CDR3 is TGTGCCAGCACGAAGGTCATGAACACTGAAGCTTTCTTT. It codes for CASTKVMNTEAFF.

This clonotype was seen many times. The V call is TRBV29-1, the J call TRBJ2-3; no definite D call. Trimming left V 8 bases short and J 1 base short, with 13 bases between. In germline, CDR1 is SQVTM, CDR2 ANQGSEA. The CDR3 consists of 13 residues. CDR3 bases: TGCAGCACCGAGGAGCCCGGCACAGATACGCAGTATTTT. Translation gives CSTEEPGTDTQYF.

The table lists this clonotype with many counts. V gene TRBV20-1 combines with J gene TRBJ2-7; D gene uncertain. The CDR3 consists of 11 residues. Germline CDR1 and CDR2: DFQATT and SNEGSKA (reference sequence). V lost 2 bases, J lost 5 bases, and 7 bases lay in between. CDR3 amino acids: CSARSKHEQYF. CDR3 nucleotide sequence: TGCAGTGCTAGATCAAAACACGAGCAGTACTTC.

Ten or more counts support this clonotype. V and J are TRBV10-3 and TRBJ1-6; D call uncertain. The V end was cut by 3 bases, the J end by 10 bases, with 10 bases between. In germline, CDR1 is ENHRY, CDR2 SYGVKD. The CDR3 contains 13 residues. CDR3 in amino acids: CAISDGPRSPLHF. Here the CDR3 DNA reads TGTGCCATCAGTGACGGGCCCAGATCACCCCTCCACTTT.

This clonotype was picked up many times. V gene TRBV4-1 combines with J gene TRBJ2-7; the D gene is possibly TRBD2 (6 bases). The CDR3 covers 16 residues. The V end was cut by 3 bases, the J end by 3 bases, with 18 bases between. Germline V lookup: CDR1 MGHRA, CDR2 YSYEKL. The CDR3 protein is CASSQMGSGAYYEQYF. CDR3 DNA sequence: TGCGCCAGCAGCCAGATGGGTTCGGGAGCATACTACGAGCAGTACTTC.

This clonotype was seen ten or more times. The chain combines TRBV5-1 with TRBJ2-2; 7 bases line up with TRBD1. The CDR3 runs 15 residues. Trimming took 4 bases from V and 8 from J; bases not matched to a gene: 11. Germline V gene lookup returns CDR1 SGHRS and CDR2 YFSETQ. The CDR3 reads CASSPHGQVRGELFF. The CDR3 coding sequence is TGCGCCAGCAGCCCGCACGGACAGGTCAGAGGGGAGCTGTTTTTT. Complete variable domain (other parts from reference TRBV5-1 and TRBJ2-2): KAGVTQTPRYLIKTRGQQVTLSCSPISGHRSVSWYQQTPGQGLQFLFEYFSETQRNKGNFPGRFSGRQFSNSRSEMNVSTLELGDSALYLCASSPHGQVRGELFFGEGSRLTVL.

This clonotype was counted at least ten times. This chain uses TRBV4-1 with TRBJ1-2; TRBD1 is a possible D gene (5 bases). CDR3 length: 16 residues. From germline, CDR1 is MGHRA and CDR2 YSYEKL. The V gene lost 0 bases and the J gene lost 7 bases, with 18 bases spanning the gap. The CDR3 DNA follows: TGCGCCAGCAGCCAAGATGGGGAAGGAGGGGCTGGTGGCTACACCTTC. Its protein is CASSQDGEGGAGGYTF.

In its sample, this clonotype was seen many times. The gene calls are TRBV5-1 and TRBJ1-1; maybe TRBD1 (5 bases). CDR1 and CDR2 (germline): SGHRS, YFSETQ. V gave up 4 bases and J gave up 0 bases, with 7 bases separating them. The CDR3 totals 13 residues. The CDR3 sequence: CASSRQLNTEAFF. The CDR3 DNA reads TGCGCCAGCAGCCGACAGTTGAACACTGAAGCTTTCTTT.

This clonotype has at least ten counts. The chain links TRBV20-1 to TRBJ1-5, with TRBD1 as a possible D gene (5 bases). Deletions cut 3 bases from V and 0 bases from J, with 6 bases between. The CDR3 covers 13 residues. CDR1 is DFQATT, CDR2 SNEGSKA, per germline (reference sequence). In DNA, the CDR3 is TGCAGTGCTAGCGGGGGTAGCAATCAGCCCCAGCATTTT. Its protein product is CSASGGSNQPQHF.

This clonotype was counted a single time. V gene TRBV6-2 or TRBV6-3 combines with J gene TRBJ1-5; 11 bases align to TRBD1. V lost 0 bases and J lost 7; bases outside the gene matches: 8. The germline V gene encodes CDR1 MNHEY and CDR2 SVGEGT. This CDR3 spans 17 amino acids. The CDR3 loop is CASSYSVGDRGEQPQHF. CDR3 sequence (DNA): TGTGCCAGCAGTTACTCGGTTGGGGACAGGGGGGAACAGCCCCAGCATTTT.

At least ten counts were recorded for this clonotype. The J gene is TRBJ2-3, the V gene TRBV24-1; D tentatively reads TRBD1 or TRBD2 (6 bases each). CDR3 length equals 14 residues. Trimming stripped 5 bases from V and 6 bases from J, with 14 bases between. Germline CDR1 and CDR2: KGHDR and SFDVKD. CDR3 DNA: TGTGCCACCAGTGCTCGTTGGGGGGCGGATACGCAGTATTTT. Protein sequence: CATSARWGADTQYF.

This clonotype has ten or more counts. V is TRBV5-1 and J is TRBJ2-3; 15 positions agree with TRBD2. Germline V CDR1 and CDR2: SGHRS, YFSETQ. Unmatched junction bases numbered 1, after V lost 2 bases and J lost 6 bases. This CDR3 is 15 amino acids long. The CDR3 reads CASSFGLAGGDTQYF. CDR3 bases: TGCGCCAGCAGCTTTGGACTAGCGGGGGGGGATACGCAGTATTTT.

This clonotype was detected many times. The chain combines TRBV20-1 with TRBJ2-3; D is undetermined. Trimming cost V 5 bases and J 0 bases, with 21 bases left between them. CDR3 size: 17 residues. Germline CDR1 and CDR2: DFQATT and SNEGSKA (reference sequence). CDR3 in DNA: TGCAGTGCTGACCCTGGGATAGCTAGAGCTAGCACAGATACGCAGTATTTT. Translating gives CSADPGIARASTDTQYF.

The sample holds many counts of this clonotype. The rearrangement links TRBV13 to TRBJ2-1, with TRBD1 matching over 9 bases. The ends lost 4 bases at V and 3 bases at J; junction bases unmatched: 4. The CDR3 has 15 amino acids. Germline V lookup: CDR1 PRHDT, CDR2 FYEKMQ (reference sequence). This chain's CDR3 is CASSYRDRDYNEQFF. CDR3 sequence (DNA): TGTGCCAGCAGCTACCGGGACAGGGACTACAATGAGCAGTTCTTC.

This clonotype was counted ten times or more. The chain joins TRBV6-1 to TRBJ1-1, with a weak D call TRBD1 (5 bases). The germline V gene has CDR1 MNHNS and CDR2 SASEGT. V was trimmed by 2 bases and J by 3 bases, leaving 10 bases between them. The CDR3 loop spans 14 amino acids. DNA of the CDR3: TGTGCCAGCAGTGAATTCGGGGCGGACACTGAAGCTTTCTTT. It is translated as CASSEFGADTEAFF.

This clonotype showed up many times. The chain combines TRBV20-1 with TRBJ2-7, with 9 bases aligning to TRBD1. The J segment lost 4 bases and the V segment lost 3 bases, leaving 7 bases of the junction unmatched. The germline V gene encodes CDR1 DFQATT and CDR2 SNEGSKA (reference sequence). The CDR3 extends over 14 amino acids. Written as DNA, the CDR3 is TGCAGTGCTAGGGACAGGGGCGTTCATTACGAGCAGTACTTC. As protein: CSARDRGVHYEQYF.

This clonotype was seen repeatedly, ten times or more. The chain combines TRBV12-5 with TRBJ2-5; D gene unclear. This CDR3 comprises 17 residues. V was clipped by 0 bases and J by 0 bases, with 14 bases between them. CDR1 and CDR2 (germline): LGHNT, FRNRAP. The DNA for the CDR3 is TGTGCTAGTGGTTTGGTACTAAGGAAAACTAACCAAGAGACCCAGTACTTC. It codes for CASGLVLRKTNQETQYF.

This clonotype was counted at least ten times. The chain uses TRBV5-1 and TRBJ1-2; D might be TRBD1 (5 bases). In germline, CDR1 is SGHRS, CDR2 YFSETQ. Trimming pared 4 bases from V and 9 bases from J, leaving 19 bases between. The CDR3 is made up of 14 amino acids. CDR3 nucleotides: TGCGCCAGCAGCATAAATCGGGACGGCGTGAGCTACACCTTC. This translates into CASSINRDGVSYTF.